This T cell receptor (beta chain) was retrieved from a study of T cells expressing NK-cell markers. Study-wide results and limits: In a few donors, dominant clonotypes made up about 25-65% of CD3+CD56-NKG2C+ cells.

One entry per CDR3 protein, without DNA, is what TCRdb gives after re-calling the 5' RACE reads. Its clone listing holds around 550,000 distinct CDR3 sequences. As for this clonotype: Its specificity is not known.

Sequencing was carried out using blood T cells: a sorted CD56 or NKG2C T cell subset, CD4+ or CD8+ T cells, or bulk PBMC T cells (not recorded which). This clonotype originated in a man aged 18 to 30 in good health.

The CDR3 is CSASRTGKDTQYF. The chain links TRBV20-1 to TRBJ2-3; lacking DNA, the TRBD1 call made by TCRdb goes unchecked. The CDR3 extends over 13 amino acids. Germline V CDR1 and CDR2: DFQATT, SNEGSKA (reference sequence).